The 11 T cell receptor beta chains reported below all come from one sample, sequenced in a study of T cell responses to AZD1222 COVID-19 vaccine. Some clones are missing from TCRdb's copy, which holds only in-frame ones; the method was immunoSEQ multiplex PCR. Among around 160,000 clones, 85% to 95% were seen once, and the ten largest hold about 0.64%. This specimen consisted of peripheral blood, obtained on day 0 of AZD1222 vaccination. Every receptor here comes from an adult in good health.

The chain combines TRBV4-1 with TRBJ1-1; no definite D call. The germline V gene encodes CDR1 MGHRA and CDR2 YSYEKL. The CDR3 runs to 14 residues. V gave up 0 bases and J gave up 4 bases, with 9 bases separating them. The CDR3 sequence is CASSQEVRSTEAFF. The CDR3 region has the DNA TGCGCCAGCAGCCAAGAGGTACGGAGCACTGAAGCTTTCTTT.

This chain joins TRBV5-4 and TRBJ2-1; 12 positions match TRBD2. V was pared by 3 bases and J by 10 bases, with 8 bases of the junction left unmatched. This CDR3 is 15 amino acids long. Germline V gene lookup returns CDR1 SGHNT and CDR2 YYREEE (reference sequence). The CDR3 here is CASSSGTSGYREQFF. The CDR3 coding sequence is TGTGCCAGCAGCTCCGGGACTAGCGGGTACAGGGAGCAGTTCTTC.

The V gene is TRBV30, the J gene TRBJ2-7, with D perhaps TRBD1 or TRBD2 (5 bases each). CDR3 size: 13 residues. Germline loops: CDR1 GTSNPN, CDR2 SVGIG (reference sequence). Trimming pared 0 bases from V and 3 bases from J, leaving 9 bases between. The CDR3, as DNA: TGTGCCTGGAGTGTCGTGAGGGGCTACGAGCAGTACTTC. This gives the protein CAWSVVRGYEQYF. Filled out from reference TRBV30 and TRBJ2-7, the complete variable domain reads SQTIHQWPATLVQPVGSPLSLECTVEGTSNPNLYWYRQAAGRGLQLLFYSVGIGQISSEVPQNLSASRPQDRQFILSSKKLLLSDSGFYLCAWSVVRGYEQYFGPGTRLTVT.

The genes are TRBV6-5 and TRBJ1-4; D perhaps matches TRBD1 (5 bases). Between the trimmed V and J ends, which lost 5 bases and 8 bases, there was a span of 18 bases. Germline V lookup: CDR1 MNHEY, CDR2 SVGAGI. The CDR3 has 15 residues. CDR3 DNA sequence: TGTGCCAGCAGTCCGGATCCAGGGTTTGAGGAAAAACTGTTTTTT. Amino acid sequence: CASSPDPGFEEKLFF.

V and J are TRBV7-2 and TRBJ2-7; 13 bases fit TRBD2. The CDR3 loop spans 18 amino acids. Germline CDR1 SGHTA, CDR2 FQGNSA. V dropped 4 bases and J dropped 2; count of bases not matched to a gene: 11. The CDR3 nucleotides are TGTGCCAGCAGCTCCCCTCGGACTAGCGGGAGTAGGACCTACGAGCAGTACTTC. Its translation: CASSSPRTSGSRTYEQYF.

The J gene is TRBJ2-7, the V gene TRBV27, with a weak D call TRBD1 (6 bases). Germline CDR1 and CDR2: MNHEY and SMNVEV (reference sequence). This CDR3 spans 14 amino acids. V was shortened by 5 bases and J by 3 bases, with 14 bases between the two germline ends. This chain's CDR3 is CASSPQGPFYEQYF. In DNA, the CDR3 is TGTGCCAGCAGTCCCCAGGGGCCCTTCTACGAGCAGTACTTC.

Worth noting for this clone: Other DNA sequences in the same sample also yield this CDR3. The rearrangement joins TRBV29-1 to TRBJ1-3; no clear D gene. V was trimmed by 6 bases and J by 0 bases, leaving 3 bases between them. Germline-derived CDR1 and CDR2 are SQVTM and ANQGSEA. This CDR3 contains 11 residues. The CDR3 loop is CSVDSGNTIYF. CDR3 nucleotide sequence: TGCAGCGTAGACTCTGGAAACACCATATATTTT.

V is TRBV19 and J is TRBJ2-3; D is unresolved. Per germline, CDR1 LNHDA and CDR2 SQIVND (reference sequence). The CDR3 runs 14 residues. The V and J ends lost 5 bases and 1 base respectively, with 10 bases between them. The CDR3 DNA follows: TGTGCCAGTAGTCGTGCCGCAGGCACAGATACGCAGTATTTT. Residues: CASSRAAGTDTQYF. The entire variable domain, with the rest obtained from reference TRBV19 and TRBJ2-3, is as follows: DGGITQSPKYLFRKEGQNVTLSCEQNLNHDAMYWYRQDPGQGLRLIYYSQIVNDFQKGDIAEGYSVSREKKESFPLTVTSAQKNPTAFYLCASSRAAGTDTQYFGPGTRLTVL.

The chain uses TRBV19 and TRBJ1-4, with 9 bases aligning to TRBD1. Losses at the gene ends were 9 bases for V and 13 bases for J; bases not matched to a gene: 15. The CDR3 loop spans 14 amino acids. Germline V gene sequence: CDR1 LNHDA, CDR2 SQIVND (reference sequence). The CDR3: CASTSGTGRYGLFF. The CDR3 DNA follows: TGTGCCAGCACCTCCGGGACAGGGAGATACGGACTGTTTTTT. The entire variable domain, with the rest obtained from reference TRBV19 and TRBJ1-4, is as follows: DGGITQSPKYLFRKEGQNVTLSCEQNLNHDAMYWYRQDPGQGLRLIYYSQIVNDFQKGDIAEGYSVSREKKESFPLTVTSAQKNPTAFYLCASTSGTGRYGLFFGSGTQLSVL.

The chain joins TRBV3-1 (or the pseudogene TRBV3-2) to TRBJ2-5; 10 bases are shared with TRBD2. Germline CDR1 reads LGHDT; CDR2 reads YNNKEL (reference sequence). CDR3 length equals 17 residues. With 6 bases clipped from V and 0 bases from J, the junction kept 10 bases outside the gene matches. CDR3 region: CASSRSSGRLYQETQYF. The CDR3 DNA sequence: TGTGCCAGCAGTCGATCTAGCGGGAGATTGTACCAAGAGACCCAGTACTTC.

This rearrangement joins TRBV5-4 to TRBJ2-7, with D possibly TRBD2 on 6 matching bases. Germline V CDR1 and CDR2: SGHNT, YYREEE (reference sequence). The CDR3 covers 14 residues. Trimming removed 4 bases from V and 5 bases from J, with 16 bases in between. CDR3 sequence (DNA): TGTGCCAGCAGCCCGGGACGGGGACTGCACGAGCAGTACTTC. This encodes CASSPGRGLHEQYF.